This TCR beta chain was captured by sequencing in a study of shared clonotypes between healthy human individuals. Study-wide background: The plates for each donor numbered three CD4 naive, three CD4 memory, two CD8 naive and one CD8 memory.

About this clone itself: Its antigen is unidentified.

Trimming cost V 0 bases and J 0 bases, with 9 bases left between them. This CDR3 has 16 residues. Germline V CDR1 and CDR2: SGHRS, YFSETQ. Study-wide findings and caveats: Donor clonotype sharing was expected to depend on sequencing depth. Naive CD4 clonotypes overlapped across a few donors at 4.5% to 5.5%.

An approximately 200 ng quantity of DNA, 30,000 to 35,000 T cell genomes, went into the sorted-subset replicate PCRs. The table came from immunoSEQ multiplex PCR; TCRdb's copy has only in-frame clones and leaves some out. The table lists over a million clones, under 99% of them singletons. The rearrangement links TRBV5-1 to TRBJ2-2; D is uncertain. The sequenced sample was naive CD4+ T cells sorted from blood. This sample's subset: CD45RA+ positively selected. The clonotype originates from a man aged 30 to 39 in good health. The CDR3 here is CASSLAGRTNTGELFF. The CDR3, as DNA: TGCGCCAGCAGCTTGGCCGGAAGGACGAACACCGGGGAGCTGTTTTTT. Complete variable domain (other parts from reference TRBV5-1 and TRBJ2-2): KAGVTQTPRYLIKTRGQQVTLSCSPISGHRSVSWYQQTPGQGLQFLFEYFSETQRNKGNFPGRFSGRQFSNSRSEMNVSTLELGDSALYLCASSLAGRTNTGELFFGEGSRLTVL.